The TCR beta chain under discussion was sequenced for a study of shared clonotypes between healthy human individuals. In germline, CDR1 is SGHTA, CDR2 FQGNSA. This CDR3 is built from 15 residues. The V end was cut by 3 bases, the J end by 3 bases, with 11 bases between. Several immunoSEQ plates held equal portions of the genomic DNA taken from each subset. The authors' processing: Junction-only sequences without quality scores came from ImmunoSEQ, so filtering differed. Some clones are missing from TCRdb's copy, which holds only in-frame ones; the method was immunoSEQ multiplex PCR. That table supplies the V and J calls and clone size; D and trimming were determined from the DNA. The sample comprises about 2.3 million clones, roughly 93% of which are singletons, and approximately 0.4% rests with the top ten. Healthy adults negative for HIV, lacking recent acute infections or vaccinations, served as donors. Researchers partitioned CD4+ cells into CD45RA+ naive and CD45RA-negative memory subsets.

The V gene is TRBV7-2, the J gene TRBJ2-2; no definite D call. The sample was naive CD4+ T cells from PBMCs. As to subset: CD45RA+ positively selected. This sequence originates from a young man in good health. Some clones in this sample may be carry-over from other donors' samples. The CDR3 DNA reads TGTGCCAGCAGCTTGTCTAGATTTCACACCGGGGAGCTGTTTTTT. Protein sequence: CASSLSRFHTGELFF.